The 9 T cell receptor beta chains listed next were all sequenced from one sample in a study of cytomegalovirus exposure and HLA in healthy donors. Use of 60 Vbeta and 13 Jbeta primers characterized the PCR. The protocol was immunoSEQ multiplex PCR, while the TCRdb copy is restricted to in-frame clones and leaves out a portion. The table has 120,000 to 150,000 clones, about 64% seen once. Sequencing was performed on PBMCs. The source is a man aged 60 to 75 in good health and CMV-seronegative.

The count of this clone is one. The chain employs TRBV9 and TRBJ2-7; 8 nucleotides align to TRBD2. This CDR3 has 15 residues. V dropped 0 bases and J dropped 2; count of bases not matched to a gene: 4. The germline V gene has CDR1 SGDLS and CDR2 YYNGEE. CDR3 loop: CASSVALADTYEQYF. CDR3 sequence (DNA): TGTGCCAGCAGCGTAGCACTAGCGGATACCTACGAGCAGTACTTC.

This clone was counted a single time. V and J are TRBV28 and TRBJ1-6; D gene ambiguous. V gave up 6 bases and J gave up 5 bases, with 26 bases separating them. CDR3 length: 19 residues. Germline loops: CDR1 MDHEN, CDR2 SYDVKM. The CDR3, as DNA: TGTGCCAGCAGCCCTATTATAGGCCCAACGGGCGGGGATAATTCACCCCTCCACTTT. As protein: CASSPIIGPTGGDNSPLHF.

The J gene is TRBJ2-1, the V gene TRBV19, with TRBD2 matching over 9 bases. Per germline, CDR1 LNHDA and CDR2 SQIVND (reference sequence). The V segment lost 6 bases and the J segment 6 bases; nucleotides outside the gene matches: 9. The CDR3 extends over 15 amino acids. The CDR3 protein is CASRNAGGSLNEQFF. The CDR3 nucleotides are TGTGCCAGTAGGAATGCGGGAGGGTCCCTCAATGAGCAGTTCTTC. The full variable domain, with the rest looked up from reference TRBV19 and TRBJ2-1, is DGGITQSPKYLFRKEGQNVTLSCEQNLNHDAMYWYRQDPGQGLRLIYYSQIVNDFQKGDIAEGYSVSREKKESFPLTVTSAQKNPTAFYLCASRNAGGSLNEQFFGPGTRLTVL.

This clone was seen just once. This chain connects TRBV2 to TRBJ1-2; D remains unclear. CDR3 length: 13 residues. The V gene's germline CDR1 is SNHLY and CDR2 FYNNEI. V was pared by 5 bases and J by 4 bases, with 11 bases between. CDR3 nucleotides: TGTGCCAGCAGTCAACAGAGTCTCTATGGCTACACCTTC. Amino acid sequence: CASSQQSLYGYTF.

A word on this clone: The junction differs from germline at one of its ends, possibly a read error. CDR3 in DNA: TGTGCTAGCAGCGCCGCGGGGGAAGATACGCAGTATTTT. Its protein is CASSAAGEDTQYF. The chain is built from TRBV7-7 and TRBJ2-3; 7 bases line up with TRBD2. Germline CDR1 SSHAT, CDR2 FNYEAQ (reference sequence). The CDR3 consists of 13 residues.

CDR3 region: CASSPMTSGIYGETQYF. CDR3 nucleotide sequence: TGTGCCAGCAGTCCCATGACTAGCGGGATATACGGAGAGACCCAGTACTTC. The V call is TRBV28, the J call TRBJ2-5; 11 bases agree with TRBD2. The CDR3 loop spans 17 amino acids. V was pared by 5 bases and J by 4 bases, with 12 bases of the junction left unmatched. The germline gives CDR1 MDHEN, CDR2 SYDVKM.

This clone was seen a single time. The chain couples TRBV19 to TRBJ1-1, with a possible D match to TRBD1 (6 bases). The CDR3 covers 14 residues. Germline CDR1 and CDR2: LNHDA and SQIVND (reference sequence). V shed 1 base and J shed 3 bases, with 9 bases lying between them. The CDR3 DNA reads as TGTGCCAGTAGTATAGGGACAGAAGACACTGAAGCTTTCTTT. Residues: CASSIGTEDTEAFF.

The CDR3: CASSPTGTSGYTF. The CDR3 bases are TGTGCCAGCAGTCCGACAGGGACTTCTGGCTACACCTTC. The chain recombines TRBV5-8 with TRBJ1-2, with TRBD1 identical over 7 bases. V lost 5 bases to trimming and J lost 7 bases; unmatched junction nucleotides: 8. The CDR3 totals 13 residues. The germline CDR1 and CDR2 sequences are SGHTS and YDEGEE. Supplemented by reference TRBV5-8 and TRBJ1-2, the full variable domain reads EAGVTQSPTHLIKTRGQQATLRCSPISGHTSVYWYQQALGLGLQFLLWYDEGEERNRGNFPPRFSGRQFPNYSSELNVNALELEDSALYLCASSPTGTSGYTFGSGTRLTVV.

A note on this clone: Other nucleotide sequences in the sample specify the same CDR3. The chain uses TRBV9 and TRBJ2-5; D might be TRBD2 (6 bases). Germline-derived CDR1 and CDR2 are SGDLS and YYNGEE. The CDR3 extends over 14 amino acids. V dropped 0 bases and J dropped 5 bases, with 11 bases sitting between them. CDR3 in amino acids: CASSVAGEGETQYF. DNA for the CDR3: TGTGCCAGCAGCGTAGCGGGAGAAGGGGAGACCCAGTACTTC.